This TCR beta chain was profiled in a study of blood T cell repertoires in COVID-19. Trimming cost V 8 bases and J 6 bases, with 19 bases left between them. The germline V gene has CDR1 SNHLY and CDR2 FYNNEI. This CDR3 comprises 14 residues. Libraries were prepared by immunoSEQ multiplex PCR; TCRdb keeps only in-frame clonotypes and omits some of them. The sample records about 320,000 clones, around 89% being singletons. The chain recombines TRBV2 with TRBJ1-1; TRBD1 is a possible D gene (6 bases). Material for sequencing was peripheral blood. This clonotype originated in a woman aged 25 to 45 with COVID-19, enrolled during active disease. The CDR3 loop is CASLITGGASEAFF. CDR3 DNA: TGTGCCAGCCTTATCACGGGGGGCGCTTCTGAAGCTTTCTTT.